The TCR beta chain described here comes from a study of T-cell memory formation after mild COVID-19 (dated by TCRdb to the early 2020s). Regarding the study in general: TCR sequence clusters from the two donors were found to be largely donor specific. In a couple of donors, T-cell clones that expanded and contracted after mild COVID-19 were followed by sequencing TCRalpha and TCRbeta repertoires longitudinally. The cohort comprised two young, previously healthy adult volunteers, one female and one male. General conclusions and limits of the study: Clones contracting from day 15 to 85 had balanced CD4/CD8 phenotypes, while a second wave expanding from day 15 to 37 was biased towards CD4+. Some responding clones were detected in pre-infection memory, which suggested that pre-existing cross-reactive memory T cells had joined the SARS-CoV-2 response. Only two mild cases were covered in the study, and larger cohorts including severe cases with pre-infection samples were considered necessary. SARS-CoV-2 specificity was not confirmed for the second-wave clones peaking on day 37. Contracting CD4+ clones turned up mainly in the CM and EM memory subsets, whereas EMRA was where CD8+ clones were enriched.

The sequencer was an Illumina NovaSeq 6000. cDNA libraries for TCRalpha and TCRbeta were prepared by 5'RACE using constant-segment primers, with sample barcodes and unique molecular identifiers added. Trizol reagent was used to extract RNA from every sample. Amplification of the libraries took two PCR steps, and the second step added a second sample barcode plus Illumina TruSeq adapters. Sequencing of libraries was performed on an Illumina NovaSeq with 2 x 150 bp paired-end reads. The study's own analysis went as follows. Demultiplexing of reads and collapsing into UMI-guided consensus sequences were performed with migec v1.2.7. With mixcr v2.1.11, UMI consensuses were aligned to TRA and TRB V and J templates and assembled into clonotypes. Expanded or contracted clonotypes were those called significant by both edgeR and NoisET, with noise models trained on biological replicates. For edgeR calls, the thresholds were a false discovery rate-adjusted p below 0.01 and a log2 fold-change of 1. As an exploratory analysis of dynamics, PCA with hierarchical clustering was applied to max-normalized trajectories of the 1000 most abundant clonotypes. Separately sequenced CD4+ and CD8+ repertoires were used to assign a CD4 or CD8 phenotype to each responding clone. TCRdb applied fastp at Q25 and MiXCR to the public reads, then kept only in-frame beta chains. One record per CDR3 amino acid sequence lists the most common genes and DNA. The V and J calls were determined by TCRdb, not by the authors. In all, the sample holds hundreds of thousands of distinct CDR3 sequences, and 20% to 30% of those were seen once. Together, the top ten hold 9.5% to 15% of the sample.

As regards this clonotype: Its antigen is not yet known. The sample holds no much larger clone one base away, and base qualities are not on file.

PBMCs were isolated by Ficoll-Paque density gradient centrifugation. V and J lose 1 base and 9 bases, and a span of 8 bases separates them. The germline V gene sets CDR1 to SGHDT and CDR2 to YYEEEE. The CDR3 measures 13 amino acids from cysteine to phenylalanine. The read is trimmed to its CDR3 DNA, 39 bases read in frame from base 1. This clonotype was obtained from an adult woman who had mild COVID-19 (a few samples of this study predate the infection). The sample titles of this study are shuffled in the database, so cell type and time point are left out; the donor was told from shared clones. The sequenced material came from PBMCs or a T cell subset sorted from them (not recorded which). The chain couples TRBV5-6 to TRBJ1-6; no confident D gene assignment can be made. The CDR3 protein sequence reads: CASSLFRSSPLHF. The DNA sequence is as follows: TGTGCCAGCAGCTTGTTCAGGTCTTCACCCCTCCACTTT.